A single T cell receptor beta chain is shown here with its context. The sample originates from a study of response to subunit inactivated influenza vaccine. This CDR3 contains 13 residues. With 2 bases clipped from V and 8 bases from J, the junction kept 5 bases outside the gene matches. Germline values: CDR1 SGHRS, CDR2 YFSETQ. TCRdb recomputed calls from the RT-PCR reads with MiXCR, one row per CDR3 protein. The sample has around 760,000 distinct CDR3 sequences; 11% to 15% are singletons. This receptor was taken from a man aged 45-60 years who received an inactivated influenza vaccine. The sequencing here drew on PBMCs from blood, taken approximately 15 days before vaccination. V usage is TRBV5-1 and J usage is TRBJ1-2, with 8 bases that match TRBD1. CDR3 DNA: TGCGCCAGCAGCTTTTGGACAGGGAACGGCTACACCTTC. Protein product: CASSFWTGNGYTF.